This TCR beta chain stems from a study of blood T cells in healthy people across ages (dated by TCRdb to about 2015). Regarding the complete study: Template switching captured roughly one uniquely barcoded TCR beta cDNA molecule per two T cells in model experiments. The donors were split into four age groups: young (average 16 years), middle-aged (more than 35), aged (approximately 59) and long-lived (roughly 86). The study analyzed two additional independent replicas of 1 million unique cDNA reads from the same blood draw for two donors, one aged 18 to 30 and one aged 80 or older. Donors of different ages were randomly distributed across sequencing lanes to avoid experimental bias. The study measured age-related changes in TCR beta repertoire diversity using deep sequencing normalized with unique cDNA molecular identifiers.

Library preparation was by 5' RACE. The reads were generated on an Illumina HiSeq 2500. A second roughly 6 to 12 cycle PCR used a sample-barcoded 5' primer and a J-beta primer mix. Each TCR beta cDNA molecule received a unique molecular identifier from a template-switch 5' adaptor carrying 12 random nucleotides. At least 2.5 million CDR3-containing paired-end reads were obtained from each sample. All of the RNA was converted into first-strand cDNA using the Mint cDNA synthesis kit, with a TRBC-specific oligonucleotide serving as the primer. All cDNA was treated with uracil-DNA glycosylase and then went through a first 18-cycle PCR with the universal primers M1SS and BC2_uni_R. On the study's bioinformatics: For normalization, 1 million high-quality reads, each with a distinct molecular identifier, were randomly selected from each sample. Reads with shared molecular identifiers were discarded instead of being binned into consensus sequences. CDR3 identification, clonotype clustering and error correction used MiTCR with a Q25 quality threshold and the strictest error-elimination algorithm. Lower-bound total TCR beta diversity was estimated with a nonparametric unseen species model using Euler transformation. TCRdb itself trimmed the public reads at Q25 with fastp, ran MiXCR and retained productive beta chains. Rows matching on CDR3 protein sequence are summarized as one entry with the most common DNA and genes. TCRdb, rather than the study authors, made the V and J calls. The sample includes 710,000 or so distinct CDR3 sequences, with approximately 30% observed a single time. Clones ranked in the top ten supply less than 20% of the sample.

The paper's findings and limits, for the study overall: Observed TCR beta diversity per million T cells fell roughly linearly with age, and a significant reduction was already apparent by age about 43. Estimates of total diversity based on one million sequenced T cells were regarded as lower bounds and as underestimates. The long-lived group showed more naive CD4+ T cells, fewer expanded clones and increased TCR diversity than the aged group, suggesting age selection. The percentage of naive T cells measured by flow cytometry correlated strongly with observed TCR beta diversity. Conclusive comparison of naive and antigen-experienced compartments was prevented by the profiling of bulk unsorted PBMCs. Because donor CMV infection status was unknown, age-related changes in expanded clonotypes were potentially confounded.

The CDR1 and CDR2 encoded by the germline V gene are MNHEY and SVGAGI. Including cysteine and phenylalanine, the CDR3 has 16 amino acids. Only CDR3 DNA is held: 48 bases, read in frame from base 1. With regard to this clonotype: No antigen is known for it. A clone one base away is much larger, so this may be a read error.

Systemically healthy Caucasian individuals from Russia, around 39 in total and aged about 6 to 95 years, were included as donors. Ten milliliters of peripheral blood were collected from each donor into EDTA-treated Vacutainer tubes. Ficoll-Paque density-gradient centrifugation was used to isolate PBMCs, with at least 6.5 million per sample. Trizol reagent was used to extract total RNA from the PBMCs, yielding at least 5.5 micrograms per sample. For every donor, flow cytometry on a PBMC aliquot measured the percentage of naive CD45RAhigh/CD27high T cells. The sequence was collected from a woman older than 75 in good health. Donor details come from another sample of the same person, matched by shared clones. The V and J genes are TRBV6-5 and TRBJ2-1; 7 middle bases align to TRBD2. The DNA matches TRBJ2-7 better at its end, which makes the J call doubtful. Material for sequencing was blood. Here is the DNA: TGTGCCAGCAGTTACTCCGGGGGGAACTCCTACAATGAGCAGTACTTC. This translates into CASSYSGGNSYNEQYF.